This TCR beta chain was recovered during a study of neurological immune-mediated disorders. Whole-study findings and limits: Across subjects, no CDR3 amino acid sequence appeared in expanded clones of more than one subject, a finding that suggested private repertoires in all groups. HTLV-1-associated myelopathy ranked highest for TCR clonal expansion and multiple sclerosis lowest, beneath healthy controls.

The sample's time point: longitudinal time-point 3. This CDR3 is built from 17 residues. V was cut by 0 bases and J by 0 bases, with 11 bases left in between. CDR1 KGHSH and CDR2 LQKENI come from the germline V gene. Each CDR3 protein is one row after TCRdb ran MiXCR on the 5' RACE reads. This sample has approximately 84,000 distinct CDR3 sequences, with 4.3% found just once. In this sample, this clonotype turned up many times. The antigen is undetermined. The TCR sequence derives from a woman aged 55-70 years with multiple sclerosis. The sample consisted of PBMCs. V and J are TRBV18 and TRBJ1-4, with unresolved D. The CDR3, as DNA: TGTGCCAGCTCACCACCGGAAGCCGGGGCAACTAATGAAAAACTGTTTTTT. Protein product: CASSPPEAGATNEKLFF.